These 27 T cell receptor beta chains were all obtained from the same sample, sequenced in a study of cytomegalovirus exposure and HLA in healthy donors. PCR used 60 Vbeta primers and 13 Jbeta primers. Profiled with immunoSEQ multiplex PCR; TCRdb holds only in-frame clones, not every one. This sample has 85,000 to 130,000 clones, with around 9.1% found just once. Sequencing was carried out using PBMCs. The receptors shown here come from a man aged 40-55 years in good health and CMV-seropositive.

CDR3 residues: CASSSLTGAYNEQFF. The DNA for the CDR3 is TGTGCCAGCAGCTCTCTGACAGGGGCTTACAATGAGCAGTTCTTC. The rearrangement uses TRBV11-2 and TRBJ2-1, with 8 bases matching TRBD1. The CDR3 contains 15 residues. After removal of 4 bases from V and 4 bases from J, the junction contained 6 bases not matched to a gene. The germline gives CDR1 SGHAT, CDR2 FQNNGV.

The chain employs TRBV7-9 and TRBJ1-2; perhaps TRBD1 as D (5 bases). CDR3 size: 12 residues. V was clipped by 8 bases and J by 5 bases, with 12 bases between them. Per the germline V gene, CDR1 is SEHNR and CDR2 is FQNEAQ (reference sequence). The CDR3 is CASGGLKYGYTF. CDR3 DNA: TGTGCCAGCGGGGGGTTGAAATATGGCTACACCTTC. Supplemented by reference TRBV7-9 and TRBJ1-2, the full variable domain reads DTGVSQNPRHKITKRGQNVTFRCDPISEHNRLYWYRQTLGQGPEFLTYFQNEAQLEKSRLLSDRFSAERPKGSFSTLEIQRTEQGDSAMYLCASGGLKYGYTFGSGTRLTVV.

The chain combines TRBV27 with TRBJ2-1, with D tentatively TRBD2 (6 bases). Between the trimmed V and J ends, which lost 8 bases and 1 base, there was a span of 9 bases. CDR1 is MNHEY, CDR2 SMNVEV, per germline (reference sequence). The CDR3 spans 13 residues. The CDR3 region has the DNA TGTGCCAGCTGGGACTTTTCCTACAATGAGCAGTTCTTC. It translates to CASWDFSYNEQFF.

This chain joins TRBV19 and TRBJ1-1; D is possibly TRBD1 (5 bases). V lost 3 bases and J lost 6, with 11 bases in between. CDR3 size: 13 residues. The germline CDR1 and CDR2 sequences are LNHDA and SQIVND (reference sequence). The CDR3 protein is CASSIWGGAEAFF. CDR3 bases: TGTGCCAGTAGTATCTGGGGGGGGGCTGAAGCTTTCTTT.

The chain couples TRBV27 to TRBJ1-1; D gene unclear. V gave up 3 bases and J gave up 6 bases, with 14 bases separating them. The germline CDR1 and CDR2 sequences are MNHEY and SMNVEV (reference sequence). This CDR3 is 14 amino acids long. The CDR3 DNA follows: TGTGCCAGCAGTTTGGTTGGTTCTAATTCTGAAGCTTTCTTT. Its protein product is CASSLVGSNSEAFF.

The chain employs TRBV19 and TRBJ2-7, with 9 bases fitting TRBD1. Germline V gives CDR1 LNHDA, CDR2 SQIVND (reference sequence). The CDR3 sequence is 15 residues long. J gave up 4 bases and V 5 bases, and 9 bases lay outside the gene matches. The CDR3 loop is CASSAPGTGLYEQYF. The CDR3 coding sequence is TGTGCCAGTAGTGCCCCCGGGACAGGGCTTTACGAGCAGTACTTC.

V gene TRBV7-9 combines with J gene TRBJ1-1; 7 positions agree with TRBD1. The length of the CDR3 is 15 residues. V lost 1 base to trimming and J lost 4 bases; unmatched junction nucleotides: 6. The germline V gene has CDR1 SEHNR and CDR2 FQNEAQ (reference sequence). CDR3 residues: CASSLGTGVGTEAFF. The CDR3, as DNA: TGTGCCAGCAGCTTAGGAACAGGGGTGGGCACTGAAGCTTTCTTT.

This rearrangement joins TRBV11-2 to TRBJ2-4; D might be TRBD2 (6 bases). In germline, CDR1 is SGHAT, CDR2 FQNNGV. The CDR3 is made up of 16 amino acids. V was cut by 5 bases and J by 3 bases, with 17 bases left in between. The CDR3 spells CASSPPFGSGKNIQYF. The CDR3 DNA reads as TGTGCCAGCAGCCCCCCGTTCGGGAGTGGCAAAAACATTCAGTACTTC.

The chain has TRBV27 and TRBJ2-1, with D possibly being TRBD2 (5 bases). Germline values: CDR1 MNHEY, CDR2 SMNVEV (reference sequence). Trimming cost V 2 bases and J 0 bases, with 8 bases left between them. The CDR3 runs 15 residues. The CDR3 DNA is TGTGCCAGCAGTTTAGGACTGGACTCCTACAATGAGCAGTTCTTC. It yields the protein CASSLGLDSYNEQFF.

The genes are TRBV9 and TRBJ2-7, with 12 nucleotides matching TRBD2. The CDR3 loop spans 18 amino acids. V shed 0 bases and J 4 bases; nucleotides not matched to a gene: 11. The germline V gene has CDR1 SGDLS and CDR2 YYNGEE. For the CDR3, the DNA is TGTGCCAGCAGCGTAGCTGCTAGCGGGAGGGCCGGAGGGTACGAGCAGTACTTC. Protein: CASSVAASGRAGGYEQYF.

This clone appeared a few times. V is TRBV5-6 and J is TRBJ2-1; 8 nucleotides align to TRBD2. The CDR3 length is 14 residues. The V segment lost 4 bases and the J segment 7 bases; nucleotides outside the gene matches: 7. Germline assignment: CDR1 SGHDT and CDR2 YYEEEE. Here the CDR3 DNA reads TGTGCCAGCAGCCCCTACCTAGCGGGTAATGAGCAGTTCTTC. The encoded protein is CASSPYLAGNEQFF. Complete variable domain (other parts from reference TRBV5-6 and TRBJ2-1): DAGVTQSPTHLIKTRGQQVTLRCSPKSGHDTVSWYQQALGQGPQFIFQYYEEEERQRGNFPDRFSGHQFPNYSSELNVNALLLGDSALYLCASSPYLAGNEQFFGPGTRLTVL.

This clone was detected a few times. The chain couples TRBV7-9 to TRBJ2-1, with no clear D. The CDR3 spans 13 residues. The V gene lost 7 bases and the J gene lost 2 bases, with 9 bases spanning the gap. CDR1 and CDR2 from the germline V gene are SEHNR and FQNEAQ (reference sequence). As DNA, the CDR3 is TGTGCCAGCAAGCCAACGACCTACAATGAGCAGTTCTTC. Translated: CASKPTTYNEQFF. Based on the CDR3 plus reference TRBV7-9 and TRBJ2-1, the full variable domain is DTGVSQNPRHKITKRGQNVTFRCDPISEHNRLYWYRQTLGQGPEFLTYFQNEAQLEKSRLLSDRFSAERPKGSFSTLEIQRTEQGDSAMYLCASKPTTYNEQFFGPGTRLTVL.

This chain connects TRBV7-9 to TRBJ2-5; the match to TRBD2 covers 7 bases. Trimming removed 5 bases from V and 2 bases from J; junction bases left unmatched: 5. The CDR3 spans 14 residues. From germline, CDR1 is SEHNR and CDR2 FQNEAQ (reference sequence). This CDR3 reads CASSPPGGQETQYF. The CDR3, as DNA: TGTGCCAGCAGCCCGCCGGGAGGTCAAGAGACCCAGTACTTC. The full variable domain, rest sourced from reference TRBV7-9 and TRBJ2-5, is DTGVSQNPRHKITKRGQNVTFRCDPISEHNRLYWYRQTLGQGPEFLTYFQNEAQLEKSRLLSDRFSAERPKGSFSTLEIQRTEQGDSAMYLCASSPPGGQETQYFGPGTRLLVL.

The DNA for the CDR3 is TGTGCCAGCAGCAGAACGGGTCCCCTATGGGAGCAGTACTTC. Protein product: CASSRTGPLWEQYF. The V and J genes are TRBV21-1 and TRBJ2-7; TRBD2 reflects the table's D call only, with no check against the DNA. TRBV21-1 is noted as a pseudogene. The CDR3 spans 14 residues.

This clone is categorized as medium-sized. CDR3 residues: CASSDGTGSTDTQYF. In DNA form, the CDR3 reads TGTGCCAGCAGTGATGGGACAGGGAGCACAGATACGCAGTATTTT. V and J are TRBV6-4 and TRBJ2-3; 9 positions match TRBD1. The CDR3 loop spans 15 amino acids. The trim removed 3 bases at V and 0 bases at J, leaving 1 base unmatched. Germline lookup yields CDR1 MRHNA and CDR2 SNTAGT.

CDR3 nucleotide sequence: TGTGCCAGCAGTGTGGGACAGAGCTACAATGAGCAGTTCTTC. Its translation: CASSVGQSYNEQFF. The chain has TRBV2 and TRBJ2-1; 7 positions agree with TRBD1. Germline assignment: CDR1 SNHLY and CDR2 FYNNEI. With V trimmed by 4 bases and J by 3 bases, 3 bases remained unmatched. The CDR3 is made up of 14 amino acids.

The chain has TRBV10-3 and TRBJ1-3, with D unclear. The CDR3 runs 14 residues. In germline, CDR1 is ENHRY, CDR2 SYGVKD. Trimming left V 5 bases short and J 0 bases short, with 8 bases between. The CDR3 region is CAISPSSSGNTIYF. CDR3 in DNA: TGTGCCATCAGTCCGTCGAGCTCTGGAAACACCATATATTTT.

The chain uses TRBV28 and TRBJ2-7; possible D gene TRBD2, 5 bases. V gave up 3 bases and J gave up 6 bases, with 6 bases separating them. The germline gives CDR1 MDHEN, CDR2 SYDVKM. CDR3 size: 11 residues. CDR3 region: CASSFSGEQYF. The DNA for the CDR3 is TGTGCCAGCAGTTTCAGCGGCGAGCAGTACTTC.

V gene TRBV28 combines with J gene TRBJ1-4, with 9 bases identical to TRBD1. The germline V gene has CDR1 MDHEN and CDR2 SYDVKM. V gave up 11 bases and J gave up 5 bases; unmatched junction bases: 6. The CDR3 loop spans 13 amino acids. CDR3 protein: CALRGTGNEKLFF. The CDR3 DNA reads TGTGCCTTGAGAGGGACAGGGAATGAAAAACTGTTTTTT.

A few counts support this clone. The chain is built from TRBV7-9 and TRBJ2-1, with 9 positions matching TRBD1. V was clipped by 6 bases and J by 0 bases; unmatched bases: 6. The CDR3 consists of 16 residues. Germline lookup yields CDR1 SEHNR and CDR2 FQNEAQ (reference sequence). In DNA, the CDR3 is TGTGCCAGCAGGGGGACAGGGCTCAGCTCCTACAATGAGCAGTTCTTC. Translation gives CASRGTGLSSYNEQFF. The complete variable domain, with remaining parts taken from reference TRBV7-9 and TRBJ2-1, reads DTGVSQNPRHKITKRGQNVTFRCDPISEHNRLYWYRQTLGQGPEFLTYFQNEAQLEKSRLLSDRFSAERPKGSFSTLEIQRTEQGDSAMYLCASRGTGLSSYNEQFFGPGTRLTVL.

The chain has TRBV19 and TRBJ2-7, with 9 bases lining up with TRBD1. Germline V gives CDR1 LNHDA, CDR2 SQIVND (reference sequence). Losses at the gene ends were 2 bases for V and 3 bases for J; bases not matched to a gene: 5. The CDR3 consists of 15 residues. CDR3 sequence (DNA): TGTGCCAGTAGTATACAGTCGGGACAGGGCTACGAGCAGTACTTC. Translated: CASSIQSGQGYEQYF. Complete variable domain (other parts from reference TRBV19 and TRBJ2-7): DGGITQSPKYLFRKEGQNVTLSCEQNLNHDAMYWYRQDPGQGLRLIYYSQIVNDFQKGDIAEGYSVSREKKESFPLTVTSAQKNPTAFYLCASSIQSGQGYEQYFGPGTRLTVT.

This chain joins TRBV15 and TRBJ1-5; D ambiguous. The length of the CDR3 is 15 residues. The ends were cut back, 5 bases at V and 2 bases at J, with 13 bases in the middle. Germline V gene lookup returns CDR1 LNHNV and CDR2 YYDKDF (reference sequence). CDR3 DNA: TGTGCCACCAGCGCGAGGGCCTGGGGCAATCAGCCCCAGCATTTT. Residues: CATSARAWGNQPQHF.

V and J are TRBV4-2 and TRBJ2-5; tentative D call: TRBD2 (6 bases). The CDR3 is 17 residues long. Trimming removed 4 bases from V and 2 bases from J, with 20 bases in between. Germline V CDR1 and CDR2: LGHNA, YNFKEQ. CDR3 DNA sequence: TGTGCCAGCAGCCCACGTCCCATGGGGCGGGGTCAAGAGACCCAGTACTTC. Translated: CASSPRPMGRGQETQYF.

In this sample, this clone turned up a few times. J is TRBJ2-2 and V is TRBV12-5, with D unclear. Germline V gene sequence: CDR1 LGHNT, CDR2 FRNRAP. The CDR3 has 14 amino acids. V was trimmed by 6 bases and J by 1 base, leaving 9 bases between them. The CDR3 protein is CASGPKRNTGELFF. The CDR3 nucleotides read TGTGCTAGTGGCCCGAAGAGGAACACCGGGGAGCTGTTTTTT.

This clone turned up a few times. The rearrangement uses TRBV9 and TRBJ2-3, with TRBD2 matching over 7 bases. Germline V CDR1 and CDR2: SGDLS, YYNGEE. The V and J ends lost 0 bases and 4 bases, in that order; junction bases with no gene match: 8. This CDR3 region has 16 residues. The CDR3 region is CASSVEGGSRSDTQYF. The DNA for the CDR3 is TGTGCCAGCAGCGTAGAGGGCGGGAGTCGTTCAGATACGCAGTATTTT.

This clone was counted a few times. The chain is built from TRBV6-6 and TRBJ2-7; 9 bases are a match to TRBD1. The germline gives CDR1 MNHNY, CDR2 SVGAGI (reference sequence). The CDR3 is 15 residues long. V was clipped by 2 bases and J by 5 bases; unmatched bases: 7. The CDR3: CASSYLGTGLHEQYF. The CDR3 DNA reads as TGTGCCAGCAGTTACCTCGGGACAGGGCTCCACGAGCAGTACTTC.

The gene calls are TRBV4-2 and TRBJ2-7, with D possibly TRBD2 on 5 matching bases. The V and J ends lost 0 bases and 6 bases respectively, with 15 bases between them. This CDR3 comprises 15 residues. The germline V gene has CDR1 LGHNA and CDR2 YNFKEQ. The CDR3 sequence is CASSQDRRERAEQYF. Written as DNA, the CDR3 is TGTGCCAGCAGCCAAGACCGACGGGAAAGGGCCGAGCAGTACTTC.